The clone carrying this T cell receptor (beta chain) showed up many times. RNA transcripts provided the template for amplifying TCR beta CDR3 regions. A first-round RT-PCR used HTBI primers, followed by a second-round multiplex PCR. In TCRdb, the multiplex PCR reads were re-called with MiXCR into one record per CDR3 protein. The sample consists of 740,000 or so distinct CDR3 sequences, 40% of them appearing once. This sample is part of a study of Graves' ophthalmopathy and Graves' hyperthyroidism. Disease in donors with ophthalmopathy had moderate-to-severe activity, CAS ≥3, NOSPECS ≥4 and under 3 months' duration. Orbital computed tomography, together with clinical symptoms, serum thyroxine, TRAb and thyroid ultrasound, was used for diagnosis. A 10 ml volume of fresh peripheral blood provided the PBMCs. The CDR3 has 14 amino acids. Germline values: CDR1 MNHNS, CDR2 SASEGT. Trimming cost V 1 base and J 8 bases; bases outside gene matches: 7.

This TCR was sampled from an adult man with Graves' ophthalmopathy. Sequenced material: peripheral blood. The chain uses TRBV6-1 and TRBJ1-2, with 7 nucleotides matching TRBD1. The CDR3 here is CASSEVGTAGGYTF. In nucleotides, the CDR3 is TGTGCCAGCAGTGAAGTGGGGACAGCGGGAGGCTACACCTTC.